This T cell receptor beta chain derives from a study of T cell repertoires in cytomegalovirus infection (dated by TCRdb to the late 2010s). Study-level background: Recently identified HLA-C-restricted CMV epitopes, whose presentation resists viral immunomodulation, were targeted by peptide stimulations together with well-studied HLA-B-restricted epitopes. Donor HLA type was relevant to the analysis, because carriage of CMV infection together with the matching HLA type was indicated by public TCR beta signatures. Summary of the overall study and its limitations: The ex vivo response was dominated by HLA-C-restricted CMV-specific TCR beta clonotypes, which also provided the single most frequent clonotype in two of eight donors. In both this cohort and an independent cohort of some 350 donors, the cumulative frequency of public TCR beta family members distinguished carriers of CMV infection plus the relevant HLA type.

The CDR3 starts with the cysteine, ends with the phenylalanine, and has 15 residues. Solely the CDR3 DNA is kept, with 45 bases framed from the first base. As encoded in the germline V gene, CDR1 is SGHVS while CDR2 is FNYEAQ. V loses 7 bases at its end and J loses 3 bases; junction bases beyond the gene matches: 7. This specimen's treatment or condition label, interpreted: in vitro stimulation with specific CMV peptide epitopes to enrich CMV-specific T cells. TCRdb lists the instrument as Illumina HiSeq 1500. Clones were called with MiXCR by TCRdb after fastp trimmed the public reads at Q25, and only in-frame beta chains were retained. When rows share a CDR3 protein, they turn into one entry using the most common DNA and genes. This sample gives some 920,000 distinct CDR3 sequences in total; roughly a third of them show up just once. The ten largest clonotypes hold 13% of the sample. This clonotype was detected a few times. The clone's antigen remains unknown. The sample holds no much larger clone one base away, and base qualities are not on file.

The sequence was collected from a human donor in good health (CMV status not recorded). Some clones in this sample may be carry-over from other donors' samples. The sequencing used cultured CD8+ T cells from PBMCs, collected from culture after CMV antigen stimulation. This chain joins TRBV7-6 to TRBJ2-3; TRBD1 aligns with 10 central bases. The nucleotides are TGTGCCAGCAAACAGACAGGGGGCATGACAGATACGCAGTATTTT. It translates to CASKQTGGMTDTQYF. Reference TRBV7-6 and TRBJ2-3 genes cover what lies past the CDR3, so the full variable domain is GAGVSQSPRYKVTKRGQDVALRCDPISGHVSLYWYRQALGQGPEFLTYFNYEAQQDKSGLPNDRFSAERPEGSISTLTIQRTEQRDSAMYRCASKQTGGMTDTQYFGPGTRLTVL.